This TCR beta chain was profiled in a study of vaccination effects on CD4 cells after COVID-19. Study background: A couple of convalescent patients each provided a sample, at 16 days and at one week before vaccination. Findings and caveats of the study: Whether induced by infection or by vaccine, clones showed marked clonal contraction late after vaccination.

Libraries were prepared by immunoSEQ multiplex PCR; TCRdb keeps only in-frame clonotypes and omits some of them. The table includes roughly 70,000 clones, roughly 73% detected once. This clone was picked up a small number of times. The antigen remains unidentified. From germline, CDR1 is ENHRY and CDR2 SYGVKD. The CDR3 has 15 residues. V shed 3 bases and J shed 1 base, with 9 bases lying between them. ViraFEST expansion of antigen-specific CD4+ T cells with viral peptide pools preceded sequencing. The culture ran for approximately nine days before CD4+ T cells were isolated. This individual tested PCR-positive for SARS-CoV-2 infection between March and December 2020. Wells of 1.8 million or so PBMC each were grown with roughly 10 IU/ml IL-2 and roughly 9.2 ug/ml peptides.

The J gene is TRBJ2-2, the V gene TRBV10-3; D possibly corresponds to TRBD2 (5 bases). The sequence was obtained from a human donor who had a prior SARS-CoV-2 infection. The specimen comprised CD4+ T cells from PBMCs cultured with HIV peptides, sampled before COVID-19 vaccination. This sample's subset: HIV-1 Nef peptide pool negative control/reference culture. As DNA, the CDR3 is TGTGCCATCAGTGACGGAACTAGGAACACCGGGGAGCTGTTTTTT. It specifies CAISDGTRNTGELFF.